The rows below give T cell receptor beta chains drawn from one sample of a study of human T cells and chemical hapten exposure. MiXCR was run by TCRdb on the RACE reads, yielding one entry per CDR3 protein. This table holds 60,000 to 65,000 distinct CDR3 sequences, roughly 9.6% found once. Sample: whole blood, taken in connection with sensitization to the hapten diphenylcyclopropenone (DPC). The receptors were sampled from a woman aged 30 to 39 with alopecia areata. Some clones in this sample may be carry-over from other donors' samples. CDR3s include the opening cysteine and the closing phenylalanine or tryptophan. A D gene is named only where the DNA matches it firmly. For some rows the clone size is stated as once, few or many, or as a class when expanded; others skip it.

D gene | clone size | J gene | V gene | CDR3 DNA | CDR3 protein
- | many | TRBJ1-5 | TRBV2 | TGTGCCAGCAGTGACGACAGTTATAGCAATCAGCCCCAGCATTTT | CASSDDSYSNQPQHF
TRBD2 | - | TRBJ2-1 | TRBV12-3/TRBV12-4 | TGTGCCAGCAGTTTATTTGGGACTAGATACAATGAGCAGTTCTTC | CASSLFGTRYNEQFF
TRBD1 | - | TRBJ2-7 | TRBV6-5 | TGTGCCAGCAGGTATTCAGGGACAGGGCCCTACGAGCAGTACTTC | CASRYSGTGPYEQYF
- | few | TRBJ1-1 | TRBV29-1 | TGCAGCGTTGAAGGGGTTCGGGGAGGGGATTACACTGAAGCTTTCTTT | CSVEGVRGGDYTEAFF
- | - | TRBJ2-1 | TRBV6-1 | TGTGCCAGCAGTGTTTCAGGGTATGAGCAGTTCTTC | CASSVSGYEQFF
- | few | TRBJ2-5 | TRBV28 | TGTGCCAGCAGTTTACTGAGAGAGACCCAGTACTTC | CASSLLRETQYF
- | - | TRBJ2-2 | TRBV28 | TGTGCCAGCCAAGGGGGACTGGACGGGGAGCTGTTTTTT | CASQGGLDGELFF
- | few | TRBJ2-4 | TRBV10-1 | TGCGCCAGCAGTGACGGGGAAACTAAAGCCAAAAACATTCAGTACTTC | CASSDGETKAKNIQYF
- | many | TRBJ1-6 | TRBV6-5 | TGTGCCAGCAGTTCTACTGAGACCCTGCCCCTCCACTTT | CASSSTETLPLHF
- | - | TRBJ2-1 | TRBV3-1 | TGTGCCAGCAGCCAAGATTTTGATATCTACAATGAGCAGTTCTTC | CASSQDFDIYNEQFF
- | many | TRBJ1-1 | TRBV13 | TGTGCCAGCAGCTTAGGGGGTGTGAACACTGAAGCTTTCTTT | CASSLGGVNTEAFF
- | few | TRBJ2-2 | TRBV11-2 | TGTGCCAGCCCTGAGGGGGAGGACACCGGGGAGCTGTTTTTT | CASPEGEDTGELFF
- | - | TRBJ2-2 | TRBV5-1 | TGCGCCAGCAGCTTGGCCGGGGACGGAGGCAGGGAGCTGTTTTTT | CASSLAGDGGRELFF
- | - | TRBJ2-7 | TRBV6-1 | TGTGCCAGCAGTGAAGGTGGTTTTAGGGGCGAGCAGTACTTC | CASSEGGFRGEQYF
- | - | TRBJ1-5 | TRBV28 | TGTGCCAGCGGTCGCGGGTATCAGCCCCAGCATTTT | CASGRGYQPQHF
TRBD1 | many | TRBJ1-3 | TRBV6-6 | TGTGCCAGCAGTCCAAGGACAGGTCCTGGAAACACCATATATTTT | CASSPRTGPGNTIYF
TRBD1 | many | TRBJ1-6 | TRBV9 | TGTGCCAGCAGCGTTACAGGGGGGAATTCACCCCTCCACTTT | CASSVTGGNSPLHF
TRBD1 | many | TRBJ2-1 | TRBV7-6 | TGTGCCAGCAGCCCCCGTCGGGCAGGGGGTATACATGAGCAGTTCTTC | CASSPRRAGGIHEQFF
- | many | TRBJ1-6 | TRBV25-1 | TGTGCCAGCAGTGAAGGCGGCCCCTATTCACCCCTCCACTTT | CASSEGGPYSPLHF
TRBD2 | - | TRBJ2-7 | TRBV5-1 | TGCGCCAGCAGTGGGGATAGCGGGATCTACGAGCAGTACTTC | CASSGDSGIYEQYF
- | - | TRBJ2-7 | TRBV29-1 | TGCAGCGTTGGGATCTCGGTATCGGGCGAGCAGTACTTC | CSVGISVSGEQYF
- | few | TRBJ2-7 | TRBV9 | TGTGCCAGCAGCGTAGCGGGAGAGTCCTACGAGCAGTACTTC | CASSVAGESYEQYF
- | few | TRBJ1-1 | TRBV6-2/TRBV6-3 | TGTGCCAGCAGTTACGGGTCCTACGAAGGCACTGAAGCTTTCTTT | CASSYGSYEGTEAFF
- | - | TRBJ2-2 | TRBV15 | TGTGCCACCAGCGGAATAACACCCACCGGGGAGCTGTTTTTT | CATSGITPTGELFF
TRBD1 | many | TRBJ1-6 | TRBV7-9 | TGTGCCAGCAGCCCGGGTGGACAGGGAGCAGCACCCCTCCACTTT | CASSPGGQGAAPLHF